This is a list of T cell receptor beta chains from one sample in a study of T cells in Graves' hyperthyroidism and ophthalmopathy. Via MiXCR, TCRdb re-called the multiplex PCR reads, giving one row per CDR3 protein. The profile shows nearly 600,000 distinct CDR3 sequences, roughly 14% of them singletons. The sequenced sample consisted of blood. The source of these receptors is a woman in her twenties or thirties with Graves' hyperthyroidism that later progressed to Graves' ophthalmopathy. Each CDR3 is given with its conserved first and last residue. Each record gives: CDR3 DNA, CDR3 protein, V gene, D gene, J gene, clone size. The D gene is left open where the match is weak. The size entry is marked missing in some rows and otherwise reads once, few, many or a size class.

cdr3_nt: TGTGCCAGCAGTTCCTCGCCGACTAGCGGGGTTTTCTACAATGAGCAGTTCTTC
cdr3_aa: CASSSSPTSGVFYNEQFF
v_call: TRBV28
d_call: TRBD2
j_call: TRBJ2-1
clone_size: -

cdr3_nt: TGTGCCAGCAGTTCCTCTTCCCAGACCCAGTACTTC
cdr3_aa: CASSSSSQTQYF
v_call: TRBV27
d_call: -
j_call: TRBJ2-5
clone_size: few

cdr3_nt: TGTGCCAGCAGCCCCCTACAGGTTTCTGGAAACACCATATATTTT
cdr3_aa: CASSPLQVSGNTIYF
v_call: TRBV3-1
d_call: -
j_call: TRBJ1-3
clone_size: -

cdr3_nt: TGTGCCAGCAGCTTAGGGGGGATAGGAACAGATACGCAGTATTTT
cdr3_aa: CASSLGGIGTDTQYF
v_call: TRBV7-2
d_call: -
j_call: TRBJ2-3
clone_size: many

cdr3_nt: TGTGCCAGCAGTTTATCGGACCACAGGGGCGCGGAGACCCAGTACTTC
cdr3_aa: CASSLSDHRGAETQYF
v_call: TRBV27
d_call: TRBD1
j_call: TRBJ2-5
clone_size: -

cdr3_nt: TGCGCCAGCAGCCCGGGACAGGAAACCTATGGCTACACCTTC
cdr3_aa: CASSPGQETYGYTF
v_call: TRBV5-1
d_call: TRBD1
j_call: TRBJ1-2
clone_size: many

cdr3_nt: TGTGCCAGCAGGCCGCGAAGTGGACTAGCGGGAGGCGAGCAGTACTTC
cdr3_aa: CASRPRSGLAGGEQYF
v_call: TRBV6-1
d_call: TRBD2
j_call: TRBJ2-7
clone_size: many

cdr3_nt: TGTGCCACCAGTGATTGGGACACGGGAGGGGACCTCGATGAGCAGTTCTTC
cdr3_aa: CATSDWDTGGDLDEQFF
v_call: TRBV24-1
d_call: TRBD2
j_call: TRBJ2-1
clone_size: -

cdr3_nt: TGTGCCAGCAGCTTAGGCGGGAGGGGGGTCGATACGCAGTATTTT
cdr3_aa: CASSLGGRGVDTQYF
v_call: TRBV7-2
d_call: TRBD2
j_call: TRBJ2-3
clone_size: many

cdr3_nt: TGTGCTAGTGGTTTGCTCTTAACCGGGACTAGCGGGATGCCTGAGCAGTTCTTC
cdr3_aa: CASGLLLTGTSGMPEQFF
v_call: TRBV12-5
d_call: TRBD2
j_call: TRBJ2-1
clone_size: many

cdr3_nt: TGTGCCACCAGTGGCTCCGGGACAGGGGCCTACGAGCAGTACTTC
cdr3_aa: CATSGSGTGAYEQYF
v_call: TRBV24-1
d_call: TRBD1
j_call: TRBJ2-7
clone_size: few

cdr3_nt: TGTGCCAGTAGTTTCAGGGTACGCGACGAGCAGTACTTC
cdr3_aa: CASSFRVRDEQYF
v_call: TRBV19
d_call: -
j_call: TRBJ2-7
clone_size: many

cdr3_nt: TGCGCCAGCAGCTTCCGCACGGGACAGGGGGAAAACACTGAAGCTTTCTTT
cdr3_aa: CASSFRTGQGENTEAFF
v_call: TRBV5-1
d_call: TRBD1
j_call: TRBJ1-1
clone_size: few

cdr3_nt: TGTGCCAGCAGCTCAGCGGAGCAGGTCTACAATGAGCAGTTCTTC
cdr3_aa: CASSSAEQVYNEQFF
v_call: TRBV9
d_call: -
j_call: TRBJ2-1
clone_size: many

cdr3_nt: TGTGCCAGCAGCGTAGAGGATGGACTTAAACTCCAAGAGACCCAGTACTTC
cdr3_aa: CASSVEDGLKLQETQYF
v_call: TRBV9
d_call: -
j_call: TRBJ2-5
clone_size: few

cdr3_nt: TGTGCCAGCCCTCCGGAAACTAGCGGCCAAGAGACCCAGTACTTC
cdr3_aa: CASPPETSGQETQYF
v_call: TRBV18
d_call: TRBD2
j_call: TRBJ2-5
clone_size: -

cdr3_nt: TGTGCCGCCCTACAGGGAGTCCGGAACACTGAAGCTTTCTTT
cdr3_aa: CAALQGVRNTEAFF
v_call: TRBV28
d_call: -
j_call: TRBJ1-1
clone_size: many

cdr3_nt: TGTGCCAGCAACTTGGGAAGGGTTGGTGATACGCAGTATTTT
cdr3_aa: CASNLGRVGDTQYF
v_call: TRBV12-3/TRBV12-4
d_call: -
j_call: TRBJ2-3
clone_size: many

cdr3_nt: TGTGCCAGCAGCTTAGTGTGGCCAGGGCAAGCTTTCTTT
cdr3_aa: CASSLVWPGQAFF
v_call: TRBV7-2
d_call: -
j_call: TRBJ1-1
clone_size: many

cdr3_nt: TGTGCCAGCAGCTCGCGGCTGGAGGGCTCACCCCTCCACTTT
cdr3_aa: CASSSRLEGSPLHF
v_call: TRBV7-2
d_call: -
j_call: TRBJ1-6
clone_size: many

cdr3_nt: TGTGCCATCAGGACGAAACAGGGGGCTAACTACGAGCAGTACTTC
cdr3_aa: CAIRTKQGANYEQYF
v_call: TRBV10-3
d_call: TRBD1
j_call: TRBJ2-7
clone_size: many

cdr3_nt: TGCAGCGGGGGGGACGGGAGCTCCTACGAGCAGTACTTC
cdr3_aa: CSGGDGSSYEQYF
v_call: TRBV29-1
d_call: -
j_call: TRBJ2-7
clone_size: many

cdr3_nt: TGTGCCAGCAGTCAGACTGACAACCAGCCCCAGCATTTT
cdr3_aa: CASSQTDNQPQHF
v_call: TRBV3-1
d_call: -
j_call: TRBJ1-5
clone_size: many

cdr3_nt: TGTGCCAGCAGCCAAGGGCTCCGGGACAGGCGCCAAGAGGCCCAGTACTTC
cdr3_aa: CASSQGLRDRRQEAQYF
v_call: TRBV4-2
d_call: TRBD1
j_call: TRBJ2-5
clone_size: few

cdr3_nt: TGTGCCTGGAGTGTCGGACAGAGCACAGATACGCAGTATTTT
cdr3_aa: CAWSVGQSTDTQYF
v_call: TRBV30
d_call: -
j_call: TRBJ2-3
clone_size: many

cdr3_nt: TGCAGTGCTAGGGACAGAACAATGAACTATGGCTACACCTTC
cdr3_aa: CSARDRTMNYGYTF
v_call: TRBV20-1
d_call: -
j_call: TRBJ1-2
clone_size: many